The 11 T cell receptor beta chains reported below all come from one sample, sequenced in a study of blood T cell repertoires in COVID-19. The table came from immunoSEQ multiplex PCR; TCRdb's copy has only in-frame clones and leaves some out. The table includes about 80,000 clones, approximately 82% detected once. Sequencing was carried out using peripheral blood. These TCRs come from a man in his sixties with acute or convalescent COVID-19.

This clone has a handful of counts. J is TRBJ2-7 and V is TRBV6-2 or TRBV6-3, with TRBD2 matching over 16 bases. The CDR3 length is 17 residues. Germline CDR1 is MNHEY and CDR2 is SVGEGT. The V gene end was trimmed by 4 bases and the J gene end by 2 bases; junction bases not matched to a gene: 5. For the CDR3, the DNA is TGTGCCAGCAGTTTCCACGGGACTAGCGGGGGGGCCTACGAGCAGTACTTC. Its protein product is CASSFHGTSGGAYEQYF.

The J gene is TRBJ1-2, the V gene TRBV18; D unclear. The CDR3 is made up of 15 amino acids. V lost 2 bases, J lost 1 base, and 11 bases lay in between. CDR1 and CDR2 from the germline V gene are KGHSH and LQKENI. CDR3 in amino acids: CASSPTVEVNYGYTF. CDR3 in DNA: TGTGCCAGCTCACCAACGGTTGAGGTTAACTATGGCTACACCTTC.

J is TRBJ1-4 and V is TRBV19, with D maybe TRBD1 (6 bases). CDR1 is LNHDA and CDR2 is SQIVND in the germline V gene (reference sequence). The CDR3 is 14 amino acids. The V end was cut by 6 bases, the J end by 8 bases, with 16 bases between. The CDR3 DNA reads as TGTGCCAGTAGATCCCAGGGGTTCCCCGAAAAACTGTTTTTT. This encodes CASRSQGFPEKLFF.

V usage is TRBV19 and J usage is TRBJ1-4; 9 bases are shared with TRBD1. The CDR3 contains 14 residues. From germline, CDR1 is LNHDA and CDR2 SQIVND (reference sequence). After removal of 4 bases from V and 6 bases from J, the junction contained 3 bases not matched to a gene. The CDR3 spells CASSRDRADEKLFF. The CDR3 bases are TGTGCCAGTAGTAGGGACAGGGCGGATGAAAAACTGTTTTTT.

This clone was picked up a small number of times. The CDR3 bases are TGTGCCAGCAGCGTAGTTGCAGGGGCGGATACGCAGTATTTT. It codes for CASSVVAGADTQYF. V usage is TRBV9 and J usage is TRBJ2-3, with a tentative D call TRBD1 (6 bases). Germline-derived CDR1 and CDR2 are SGDLS and YYNGEE. Trimming took off 0 bases at V and 6 bases at J, with 11 bases between the two ends. This CDR3 comprises 14 residues.

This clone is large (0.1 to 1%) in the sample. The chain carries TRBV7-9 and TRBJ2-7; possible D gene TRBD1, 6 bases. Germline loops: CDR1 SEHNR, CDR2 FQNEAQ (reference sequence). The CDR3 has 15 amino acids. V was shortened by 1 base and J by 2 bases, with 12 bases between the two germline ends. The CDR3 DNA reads TGTGCCAGCAGCTTAGTTCCCAGGGGACCCTACGAGCAGTACTTC. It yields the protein CASSLVPRGPYEQYF.

CDR3: CASSGGTGSNTGELFF. The CDR3 nucleotides read TGCGCCAGCAGTGGGGGGACAGGGTCGAACACCGGGGAGCTGTTTTTT. The chain couples TRBV10-1 to TRBJ2-2, with 9 bases that match TRBD1. V gave up 4 bases and J gave up 0 bases; unmatched junction bases: 3. This CDR3 is built from 16 residues. Germline V gene sequence: CDR1 WNHNN, CDR2 SYGVQD (reference sequence).

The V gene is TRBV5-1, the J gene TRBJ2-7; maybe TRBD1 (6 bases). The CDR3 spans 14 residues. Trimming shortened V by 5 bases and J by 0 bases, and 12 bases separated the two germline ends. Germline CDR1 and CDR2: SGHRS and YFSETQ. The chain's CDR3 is CASSTTGLSYEQYF. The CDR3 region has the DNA TGCGCCAGCAGTACGACAGGCCTCTCCTACGAGCAGTACTTC.

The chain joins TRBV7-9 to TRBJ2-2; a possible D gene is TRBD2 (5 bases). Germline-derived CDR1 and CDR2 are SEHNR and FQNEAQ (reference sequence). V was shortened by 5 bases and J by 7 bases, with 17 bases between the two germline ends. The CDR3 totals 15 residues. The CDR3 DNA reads TGTGCCAGCAGCCCCCGGGATCTCGAGGGCGGGGAGCTGTTTTTT. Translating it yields CASSPRDLEGGELFF.

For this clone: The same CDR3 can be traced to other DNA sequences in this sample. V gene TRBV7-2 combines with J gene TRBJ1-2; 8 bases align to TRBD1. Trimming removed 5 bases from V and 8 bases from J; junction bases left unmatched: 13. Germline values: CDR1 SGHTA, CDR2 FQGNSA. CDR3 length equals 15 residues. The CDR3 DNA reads TGTGCCAGCAGCCCCGGACAGGGCTCAGCTGACGGCTACACCTTC. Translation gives CASSPGQGSADGYTF.

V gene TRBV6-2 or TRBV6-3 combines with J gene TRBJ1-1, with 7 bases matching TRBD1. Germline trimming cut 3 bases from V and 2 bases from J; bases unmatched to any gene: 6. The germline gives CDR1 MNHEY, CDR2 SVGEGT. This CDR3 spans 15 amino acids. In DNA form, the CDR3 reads TGTGCCAGCAGTTATGAGGGGGCGAGAAACACTGAAGCTTTCTTT. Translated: CASSYEGARNTEAFF.